These 29 T cell receptor beta chains came from one sample sequenced in a study of OX40 agonist ivuxolimab in advanced cancers. The protocol was immunoSEQ multiplex PCR, while the TCRdb copy is restricted to in-frame clones and leaves out a portion. The sample records tens of thousands of clones, 65% to 90% being singletons. The starting material was CD4+ or CD8+ T cells sorted from blood, obtained in a trial of the OX40 agonist ivuxolimab. The receptors were gathered from an adult with an advanced solid tumor such as melanoma, head and neck, liver or kidney cancer.

The V call is TRBV28, the J call TRBJ2-3, with D unresolved. Trimming shortened V by 5 bases and J by 4 bases, and 7 bases separated the two germline ends. Germline V gene sequence: CDR1 MDHEN, CDR2 SYDVKM. The CDR3 contains 12 residues. This CDR3 is CASSHPPDTQYF. CDR3 DNA: TGTGCCAGCAGTCACCCGCCAGATACGCAGTATTTT.

This clone was recorded once. The V gene is TRBV27, the J gene TRBJ2-7; 9 positions match TRBD1. The CDR3 covers 14 residues. V lost 5 bases, J lost 3 bases, and 5 bases stayed unmatched. The germline V gene has CDR1 MNHEY and CDR2 SMNVEV (reference sequence). CDR3 sequence (DNA): TGTGCCAGCAGTCGGGGACAGGGCGTCTACGAGCAGTACTTC. Translated: CASSRGQGVYEQYF.

V usage is TRBV10-3 and J usage is TRBJ2-3, with 8 bases fitting TRBD1. CDR1 is ENHRY and CDR2 is SYGVKD in the germline V gene. The CDR3 is made up of 13 amino acids. Unmatched junction bases numbered 3, after V lost 4 bases and J lost 6 bases. The CDR3 loop reads CAISGTGLDTQYF. The CDR3, as DNA: TGTGCCATCAGTGGGACAGGGTTGGATACGCAGTATTTT.

This chain links TRBV4-2 with TRBJ2-7, with TRBD2 identical over 11 bases. Germline V gives CDR1 LGHNA, CDR2 YNFKEQ. CDR3 size: 15 residues. V shed 4 bases, J shed 3 bases, and the junction held 5 bases outside the gene matches. CDR3 bases: TGTGCCAGCAGCCGTCGACTAGCGGGGATCTACGAGCAGTACTTC. Its protein is CASSRRLAGIYEQYF.

This chain uses TRBV15 with TRBJ2-1; 10 nucleotides line up with TRBD2. Germline V gives CDR1 LNHNV, CDR2 YYDKDF (reference sequence). The CDR3 is 17 residues long. V lost 0 bases to trimming and J lost 7 bases; unmatched junction nucleotides: 9. CDR3: CATSREGAGGIPNEQFF. CDR3 sequence (DNA): TGTGCCACCAGCAGAGAAGGAGCGGGGGGGATTCCTAATGAGCAGTTCTTC. The complete variable domain, with remaining parts taken from reference TRBV15 and TRBJ2-1, reads DAMVIQNPRYQVTQFGKPVTLSCSQTLNHNVMYWYQQKSSQAPKLLFHYYDKDFNNEADTPDNFQSRRPNTSFCFLDIRSPGLGDTAMYLCATSREGAGGIPNEQFFGPGTRLTVL.

The CDR3 protein is CASSFWDSSTNEQFF. CDR3 nucleotide sequence: TGCGCCAGCAGCTTCTGGGACTCCTCCACCAATGAGCAGTTCTTC. V gene TRBV5-1 combines with J gene TRBJ2-1, with a tentative D call TRBD2 (6 bases). The CDR3 sequence is 15 residues long. CDR1 SGHRS and CDR2 YFSETQ come from the germline V gene. The V and J ends lost 2 bases and 6 bases respectively, with 15 bases between them.

The chain joins TRBV18 to TRBJ1-4; D perhaps matches TRBD1 (5 bases). CDR3 length equals 16 residues. CDR1 is KGHSH and CDR2 is LQKENI in the germline V gene. Trimming took off 3 bases at V and 0 bases at J, with 11 bases between the two ends. The CDR3: CASSPRQSATNEKLFF. CDR3 sequence (DNA): TGTGCCAGCTCACCCAGACAGAGTGCAACTAATGAAAAACTGTTTTTT.

CDR3 in amino acids: CASRPNRGPRGNIQYF. In nucleotides, the CDR3 is TGTGCCAGCAGACCCAACAGGGGTCCAAGGGGAAACATTCAGTACTTC. This chain links TRBV7-2 with TRBJ2-4, with 7 bases that match TRBD1. J was trimmed by 6 bases and V by 6 bases; bases with no gene match: 14. Germline-derived CDR1 and CDR2 are SGHTA and FQGNSA. The CDR3 runs to 16 residues.

This sequence joins TRBV19 and TRBJ2-1; 9 nucleotides line up with TRBD2. Trimming at V came to 5 bases and at J to 1 base, leaving 0 bases not matched to a gene. The CDR3 totals 14 residues. Germline values: CDR1 LNHDA, CDR2 SQIVND (reference sequence). For the CDR3, the DNA is TGTGCCAGTAGTGCGGGGGGGTCCTACAATGAGCAGTTCTTC. Translated: CASSAGGSYNEQFF. The full variable domain, completed using reference TRBV19 and TRBJ2-1, is DGGITQSPKYLFRKEGQNVTLSCEQNLNHDAMYWYRQDPGQGLRLIYYSQIVNDFQKGDIAEGYSVSREKKESFPLTVTSAQKNPTAFYLCASSAGGSYNEQFFGPGTRLTVL.

The chain recombines TRBV27 with TRBJ1-6; TRBD1 is a possible D gene (5 bases). The CDR3 consists of 16 residues. Trimming stripped 2 bases from V and 11 bases from J, with 19 bases between. The germline V gene encodes CDR1 MNHEY and CDR2 SMNVEV (reference sequence). CDR3 DNA: TGTGCCAGCAGTTTACTCAGGGATCTAGCGGTCACACCCCTCCACTTT. Translating gives CASSLLRDLAVTPLHF.

This chain joins TRBV5-5 and TRBJ2-3; a possible D gene is TRBD2 (6 bases). CDR1 and CDR2 from the germline V gene are SGHKS and YYEKEE (reference sequence). CDR3 size: 13 residues. Deletions cut 1 base from V and 13 bases from J, with 16 bases between. This chain's CDR3 is CASSLFVGRGEYF. DNA of the CDR3: TGTGCCAGCAGCTTGTTCGTCGGGAGAGGGGAGTATTTT.

The chain links TRBV5-8 to TRBJ2-5; possibly TRBD1 for D (5 bases). Germline loops: CDR1 SGHTS, CDR2 YDEGEE. Trimming took off 0 bases at V and 4 bases at J, with 10 bases between the two ends. CDR3 length: 14 amino acids. The CDR3 protein is CASSLGGPLETQYF. The CDR3 DNA reads TGTGCCAGCAGCTTGGGGGGCCCGTTAGAGACCCAGTACTTC.

The chain carries TRBV5-4 and TRBJ2-1; D remains unclear. Germline CDR1 reads SGHNT; CDR2 reads YYREEE (reference sequence). The CDR3 is 13 residues long. Trimming removed 3 bases from V and 8 bases from J, with 12 bases in between. CDR3 nucleotides: TGTGCCAGCAGCTCTACCCTTAGGGATGAGCAGTTCTTC. It yields the protein CASSSTLRDEQFF.

The chain employs TRBV7-8 and TRBJ2-3, with TRBD1 as a possible D gene (6 bases). Trimming took off 5 bases at V and 3 bases at J, with 15 bases between the two ends. The CDR3 has 15 amino acids. Germline V gene data show CDR1 as SGHVS and CDR2 as FQNEAQ. CDR3 region: CASSKRRDKTDTQYF. The CDR3, as DNA: TGTGCCAGCAGCAAACGCCGGGACAAAACAGATACGCAGTATTTT.

The V gene is TRBV9, the J gene TRBJ1-3; no clear D. The V gene lost 0 bases and the J gene lost 0 bases, with 10 bases spanning the gap. The CDR3 runs 16 residues. CDR1 is SGDLS and CDR2 is YYNGEE in the germline V gene. The CDR3: CASSVEALSSGNTIYF. As DNA, the CDR3 is TGTGCCAGCAGCGTAGAAGCACTGAGCTCTGGAAACACCATATATTTT.

By sample fraction, this clone is medium-sized. The chain is built from TRBV7-2 and TRBJ1-2, with 7 nucleotides matching TRBD1. Germline CDR1 SGHTA, CDR2 FQGNSA. The ends lost 0 bases at V and 8 bases at J; junction bases unmatched: 9. The length of the CDR3 is 15 residues. The CDR3 DNA is TGTGCCAGCAGCTTAGCGGGACAGTCAGGAGGCGGCTACACCTTC. It encodes CASSLAGQSGGGYTF.

The J gene is TRBJ1-1, the V gene TRBV10-3; weak D call: TRBD1 (5 bases). Trimming took off 7 bases at V and 4 bases at J, with 25 bases between the two ends. The CDR3 runs 17 residues. Germline-derived CDR1 and CDR2 are ENHRY and SYGVKD. The CDR3 DNA sequence: TGTGCCATCACTCTCACAGAGAGCTCTCGGGGGACCACTGAAGCTTTCTTT. Translated, it gives CAITLTESSRGTTEAFF.

This sequence joins TRBV28 and TRBJ2-3; D is perhaps TRBD1 or TRBD2 (6 bases each). Germline V lookup: CDR1 MDHEN, CDR2 SYDVKM. The CDR3 totals 14 residues. Trimming removed 2 bases at V and 2 bases at J, with 8 bases between. The CDR3 sequence: CASSLPGATDTQYF. The CDR3 DNA follows: TGTGCCAGCAGTTTACCGGGGGCCACAGATACGCAGTATTTT. Full variable domain (remainder filled in from reference TRBV28 and TRBJ2-3): DVKVTQSSRYLVKRTGEKVFLECVQDMDHENMFWYRQDPGLGLRLIYFSYDVKMKEKGDIPEGYSVSREKKERFSLILESASTNQTSMYLCASSLPGATDTQYFGPGTRLTVL.

This chain joins TRBV7-9 and TRBJ2-7; TRBD1 agrees at 8 bases. Trimming at V came to 3 bases and at J to 5 bases, leaving 6 bases not matched to a gene. Germline V lookup: CDR1 SEHNR, CDR2 FQNEAQ (reference sequence). The CDR3 length is 14 residues. CDR3 amino acids: CASSFRQGADEQYF. For the CDR3, the DNA is TGTGCCAGCAGCTTCCGCCAGGGGGCTGACGAGCAGTACTTC.

The chain combines TRBV20-1 with TRBJ2-3, with D uncertain. Germline CDR1 DFQATT, CDR2 SNEGSKA (reference sequence). The CDR3 is 10 residues long. As DNA, the CDR3 is TGCAGCGCTGGTAGGGATACGCAGTATTTT. Its protein is CSAGRDTQYF.

Here the CDR3 DNA reads TGTGCCAGCAGCTCACCTTTCGGGACAGAACTGTTTTTT. Protein sequence: CASSSPFGTELFF. V and J are TRBV7-2 and TRBJ1-4, with 7 bases aligning to TRBD1. The CDR3 covers 13 residues. CDR1 SGHTA and CDR2 FQGNSA come from the germline V gene. V shed 4 bases, J shed 12 bases, and the junction held 8 bases outside the gene matches.

The chain combines TRBV7-2 with TRBJ1-5; a possible D gene is TRBD1 (6 bases). Between the trimmed V and J ends, which lost 2 bases and 0 bases, there was a span of 11 bases. The germline V gene encodes CDR1 SGHTA and CDR2 FQGNSA. The CDR3 has 16 amino acids. CDR3 amino acids: CASSLRTEYSNQPQHF. The DNA of the CDR3 is TGTGCCAGCAGCTTAAGGACAGAATATAGCAATCAGCCCCAGCATTTT.

V is TRBV27 and J is TRBJ1-1; possibly TRBD1 for D (5 bases). There are 14 residues in the CDR3. V was clipped by 0 bases and J by 5 bases, with 10 bases between them. CDR1 and CDR2 (germline): MNHEY, SMNVEV (reference sequence). The CDR3 loop reads CASSLSIQETEAFF. The CDR3 DNA is TGTGCCAGCAGTTTATCGATACAGGAGACTGAAGCTTTCTTT.

J is TRBJ2-2 and V is TRBV11-2; D ambiguous. Trimming shortened V by 5 bases and J by 0 bases, and 10 bases separated the two germline ends. Germline V gene data show CDR1 as SGHAT and CDR2 as FQNNGV. This CDR3 contains 15 residues. For the CDR3, the DNA is TGTGCCAGCAGCCGCACAGTATCGAACACCGGGGAGCTGTTTTTT. This gives the protein CASSRTVSNTGELFF.

The rearrangement uses TRBV5-6 and TRBJ2-7, with D possibly matching TRBD2 (5 bases). Germline V gives CDR1 SGHDT, CDR2 YYEEEE. Trimming left V 7 bases short and J 3 bases short, with 8 bases between. The CDR3 runs 11 residues. The CDR3 sequence: CASEGFYEQYF. CDR3 DNA: TGTGCCAGCGAGGGCTTCTACGAGCAGTACTTC.

The rearrangement joins TRBV6-5 to TRBJ2-3, with a possible D match to TRBD2 (6 bases). This CDR3 spans 14 amino acids. The V gene's germline CDR1 is MNHEY and CDR2 SVGAGI. Trimming removed 7 bases at V and 2 bases at J, with 13 bases between. The CDR3: CASKAGLSTDTQYF. CDR3 in DNA: TGTGCCAGCAAGGCGGGACTCTCCACAGATACGCAGTATTTT.

This chain links TRBV9 with TRBJ2-5; either TRBD1 or TRBD2 may fit D (5 bases each). Between the trimmed V and J ends, which lost 0 bases and 10 bases, there was a span of 16 bases. Germline V lookup: CDR1 SGDLS, CDR2 YYNGEE. The CDR3 contains 14 residues. The CDR3 protein is CASSVALLSRGQYF. Here the CDR3 DNA reads TGTGCCAGCAGCGTAGCCCTTTTGTCGAGGGGCCAGTACTTC.

The chain joins TRBV7-3 to TRBJ1-2, with D unclear. Germline CDR1 is SGHTA and CDR2 is FQGTGA. The V gene lost 5 bases and the J gene lost 8 bases, with 21 bases spanning the gap. The CDR3 length is 15 residues. CDR3 nucleotides: TGTGCCAGCAGCCCGACCCGGTACGGCGGCGGGGGCTACACCTTC. Encoded protein: CASSPTRYGGGGYTF.

This chain uses TRBV5-6 with TRBJ1-2; D gene ambiguous. This CDR3 is built from 14 residues. CDR1 and CDR2 from the germline V gene are SGHDT and YYEEEE. V dropped 6 bases and J dropped 4 bases, with 16 bases sitting between them. In DNA form, the CDR3 reads TGTGCCAGCAAACCCCTGACAAATTCCTATGGCTACACCTTC. Protein: CASKPLTNSYGYTF.